This paragraph covers one TCR beta chain sequence. Which antigen it targets is not known. The record has no base qualities; no much larger clone is one base away. Libraries came from the immunoSEQ multiplex PCR assay. For most patients, genomic DNA was isolated with the Qiagen DNeasy Blood and Tissue Kit and shipped frozen to Adaptive Biotechnologies for TCR sequencing. For most patients, high-throughput TCR-beta CDR3 sequencing of genomic DNA was performed by Adaptive Biotechnologies. The original pipeline was this. TCR sequencing data for roughly 17 patients were retrieved from Adaptive's ImmunoSEQ software; three other patients were processed with MiXCR and VDJtools. CD4 versus CD8 sorting errors were corrected by removing sequences found in both subsets at a frequency ratio below 5:1. CDR3 nucleotide sequences shared by donor and recipient were removed because the origin of these sequences could not be assigned. To count as alloreactive, a clone needed at least 2-fold expansion over unstimulated cells and a minimum CFSE-low frequency of 0.002% (template counts) or 0.001% (read counts). Clones detected in sequenced pre-transplant spleen, lymph node, or MLR CFSE-low populations of the donor or recipient were defined as mappable. Cumulative frequency of alloreactive clones was calculated as a percentage of all sequences weighted by copy number. In TCRdb, the immuneACCESS table is reduced to in-frame sequences with V and J assigned. These tables do not hold every clone; where another copy was compared, an unresolved V gene accounts for under half, and the others remain unexplained. Clone size and the V and J calls come from that table; the DNA yielded D and trimming. Within this sample are approximately 80,000 clones, with about 88% of them counted one time only. In total, the top ten clones hold roughly 0.37% of the sample.

The CDR3 sequence holds 14 residues, the cysteine and phenylalanine included. The DNA shown is the 42-base CDR3, in frame from base 1. The germline V gene encodes CDR1 SGHAT and CDR2 FQNNGV. V is reduced by 1 base and J by 5 bases, leaving a spacing of 11 bases between them. According to the study, the label for this sample's time point signals: cells obtained before transplantation from donor or recipient. CD3+CD4+ and CD3+CD8+ populations were FACS-sorted from unstimulated pre-transplant donor and recipient cells taken from spleen or lymph nodes. This record comes from a study of graft-versus-host responses after intestinal transplantation (dated by TCRdb to about 2021). With regard to the full study: Recipients received multivisceral, liver-intestinal, or isolated intestinal transplants. All recipients received anti-thymocyte globulin induction followed by maintenance tacrolimus and steroids for around three years. Graft-versus-host and host-versus-graft alloreactive T cell clones were tracked in the graft, circulation and bone marrow after intestinal transplantation using bulk TCR-beta CDR3 sequencing. To identify alloreactive clones, pre-transplant mixed lymphocyte reaction products were sequenced and then compared with unstimulated pre-transplant donor and recipient T cells. The cohort enrolled about two dozen intestinal transplant recipients, one of whom was a retransplant, and a few patients without pretransplant specimens were excluded. A peak of at least 4% donor T cells among recipient peripheral blood mononuclear cells was the definition used for donor T cell macrochimerism. Instead of going to the commercial service, samples from a few later patients were sequenced in-house on an Illumina MiSeq and processed with MiXCR. On the study overall, not on this receptor specifically: In patients with donor T cell macrochimerism, the allografts had high GvH to HvG T cell clonal ratios. Early after transplant, declines in HvG clones were associated with peak levels of circulating GvH clones. GvH clones were detected in recipient bone marrow, and some appeared earlier in ileal mucosa or blood, consistent with an intestinal mucosal origin. The relatively low number and heterogeneity of intestinal transplant patients limited the conclusions.

The receptor was derived from a human donor who received an intestinal transplant. Material: unstimulated CD4+ T cells sorted from spleen or lymph node cells, obtained before intestinal transplant. The chain is made from TRBV11-2 and TRBJ2-5; no D gene call is confident. The nucleotide sequence reads TGTGCCAGCAGCTTAGGGTGGCTTACGGAGACCCAGTACTTC. Translated, it reads CASSLGWLTETQYF.